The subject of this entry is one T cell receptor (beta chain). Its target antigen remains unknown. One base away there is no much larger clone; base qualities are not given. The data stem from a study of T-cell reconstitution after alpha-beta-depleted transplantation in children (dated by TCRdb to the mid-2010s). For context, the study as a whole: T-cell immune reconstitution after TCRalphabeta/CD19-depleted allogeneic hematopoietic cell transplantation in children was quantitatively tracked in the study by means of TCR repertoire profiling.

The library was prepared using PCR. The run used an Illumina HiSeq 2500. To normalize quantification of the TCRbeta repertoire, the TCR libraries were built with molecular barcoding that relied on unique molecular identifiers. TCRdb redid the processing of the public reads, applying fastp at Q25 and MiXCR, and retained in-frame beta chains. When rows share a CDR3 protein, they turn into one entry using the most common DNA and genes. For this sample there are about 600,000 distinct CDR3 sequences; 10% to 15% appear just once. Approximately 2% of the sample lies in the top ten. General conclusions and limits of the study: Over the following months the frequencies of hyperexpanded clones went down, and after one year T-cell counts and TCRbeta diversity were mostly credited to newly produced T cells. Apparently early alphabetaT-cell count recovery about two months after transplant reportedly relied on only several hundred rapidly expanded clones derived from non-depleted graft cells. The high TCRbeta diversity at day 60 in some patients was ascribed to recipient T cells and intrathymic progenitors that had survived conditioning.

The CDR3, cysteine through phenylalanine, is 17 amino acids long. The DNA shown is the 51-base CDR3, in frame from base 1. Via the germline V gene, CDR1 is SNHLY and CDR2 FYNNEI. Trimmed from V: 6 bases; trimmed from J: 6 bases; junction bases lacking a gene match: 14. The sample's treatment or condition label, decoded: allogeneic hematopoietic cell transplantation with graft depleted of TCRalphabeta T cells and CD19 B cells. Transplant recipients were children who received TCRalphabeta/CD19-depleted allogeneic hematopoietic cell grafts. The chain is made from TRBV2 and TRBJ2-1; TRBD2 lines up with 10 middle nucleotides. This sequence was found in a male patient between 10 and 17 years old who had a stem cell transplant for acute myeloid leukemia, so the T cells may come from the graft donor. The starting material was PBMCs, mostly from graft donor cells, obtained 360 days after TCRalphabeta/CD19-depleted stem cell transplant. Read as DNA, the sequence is TGTGCCAGCAGCCCCTTAGTGGGACTAGCGACTAGCAATGAGCAGTTCTTC. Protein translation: CASSPLVGLATSNEQFF.